This record looks at one TCR beta chain sequence and its context. What it binds is unknown. The DNA is omitted, as the CDR3 cannot be located on it reliably, and the CDR3 follows TCRdb's listing. These data come from a study of T cells in Graves' hyperthyroidism and ophthalmopathy. TCR beta CDR3 region amplification was performed from RNA transcripts. HTBI primers were the set used in a first-round RT-PCR of the TCR CDR3. From the multiplex PCR reads, TCRdb called clonotypes with MiXCR, one entry per CDR3 protein. The sample consists of 480,000 or so distinct CDR3 sequences, 46% of them appearing once. Overall study results and limits: Before onset, ophthalmopathy was predicted by the model a median 6.5 months earlier.

The receptor was derived from an adult woman with Graves' disease, either hyperthyroidism or ophthalmopathy (not recorded which). The source material was peripheral blood or thyroid tissue (not recorded which).

The CDR3 here is CSACASSQDSETQYF. This sequence joins TRBV29-1 and TRBJ2-5; the listed D gene, TRBD1, was not tested against the DNA. The CDR3 totals 15 residues, both ends included. The germline V gene encodes CDR1 SQVTM and CDR2 ANQGSEA.